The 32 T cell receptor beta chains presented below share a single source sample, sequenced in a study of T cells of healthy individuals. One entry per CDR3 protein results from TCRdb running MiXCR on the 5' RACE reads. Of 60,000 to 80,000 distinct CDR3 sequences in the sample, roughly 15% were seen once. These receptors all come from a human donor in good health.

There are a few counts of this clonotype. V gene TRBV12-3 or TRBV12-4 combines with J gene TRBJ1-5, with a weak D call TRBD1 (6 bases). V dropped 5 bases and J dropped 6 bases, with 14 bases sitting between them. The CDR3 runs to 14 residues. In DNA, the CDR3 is TGTGCCAGCAGTCGATATAAGGGGGTTCAGCCCCAGCATTTT. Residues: CASSRYKGVQPQHF.

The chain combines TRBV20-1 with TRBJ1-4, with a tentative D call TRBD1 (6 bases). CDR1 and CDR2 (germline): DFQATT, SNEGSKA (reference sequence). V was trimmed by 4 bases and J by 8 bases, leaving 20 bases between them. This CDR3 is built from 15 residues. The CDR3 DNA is TGCAGTGCTACCACCATCGGGGCAGGGGAAGAAAAACTGTTTTTT. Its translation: CSATTIGAGEEKLFF.

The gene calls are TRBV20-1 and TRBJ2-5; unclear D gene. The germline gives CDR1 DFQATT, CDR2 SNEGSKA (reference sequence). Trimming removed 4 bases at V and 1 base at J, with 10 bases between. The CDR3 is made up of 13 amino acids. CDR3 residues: CSATRTLQETQYF. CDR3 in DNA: TGCAGTGCTACGAGGACCCTCCAAGAGACCCAGTACTTC.

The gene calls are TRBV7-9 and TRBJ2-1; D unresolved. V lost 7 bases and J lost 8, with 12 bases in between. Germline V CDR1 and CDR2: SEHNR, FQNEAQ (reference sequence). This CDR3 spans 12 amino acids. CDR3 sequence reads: CASTPARDEQFF. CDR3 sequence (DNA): TGTGCCAGCACCCCCGCGCGTGATGAGCAGTTCTTC.

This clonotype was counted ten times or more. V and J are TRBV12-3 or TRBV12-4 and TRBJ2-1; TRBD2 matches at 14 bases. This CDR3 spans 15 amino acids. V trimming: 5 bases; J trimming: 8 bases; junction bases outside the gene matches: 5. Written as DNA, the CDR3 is TGTGCCAGCAGTGCGGGACTAGCGGGAGTGGATGAGCAGTTCTTC. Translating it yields CASSAGLAGVDEQFF.

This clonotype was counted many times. CDR3 sequence: CASSFDGKGGGYEQYF. In DNA form, the CDR3 reads TGTGCCAGCAGCTTTGACGGGAAGGGAGGAGGCTACGAGCAGTACTTC. The chain is built from TRBV5-5 and TRBJ2-7; tentative D call: TRBD2 (6 bases). The CDR3 covers 16 residues. Deletions cut 2 bases from V and 3 bases from J, with 18 bases between. Germline CDR1 reads SGHKS; CDR2 reads YYEKEE (reference sequence).

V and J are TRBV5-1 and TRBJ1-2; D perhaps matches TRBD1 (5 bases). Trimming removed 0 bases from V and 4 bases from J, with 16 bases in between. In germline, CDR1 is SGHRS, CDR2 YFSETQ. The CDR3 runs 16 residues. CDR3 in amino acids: CASSLAAPPGSYGYTF. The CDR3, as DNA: TGCGCCAGCAGCTTGGCTGCGCCCCCAGGGAGCTATGGCTACACCTTC.

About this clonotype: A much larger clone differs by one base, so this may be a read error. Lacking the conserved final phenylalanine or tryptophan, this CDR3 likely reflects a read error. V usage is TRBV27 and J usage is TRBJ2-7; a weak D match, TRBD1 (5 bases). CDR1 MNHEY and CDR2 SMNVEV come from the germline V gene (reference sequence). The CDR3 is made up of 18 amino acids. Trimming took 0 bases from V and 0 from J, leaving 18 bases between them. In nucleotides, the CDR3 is TGTGCCAGCAGTTTATCGATCCCCCGACAGCGACTCTCCTACGAGCAGTACTAC. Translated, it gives CASSLSIPRQRLSYEQYY.

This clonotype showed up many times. CDR3 residues: CASSQEGSGGAYNEQFF. CDR3 nucleotide sequence: TGCGCCAGCAGCCAAGAGGGTAGCGGGGGGGCCTACAATGAGCAGTTCTTC. V and J are TRBV4-1 and TRBJ2-1; the match to TRBD2 covers 11 bases. CDR3 size: 17 residues. V lost 0 bases and J lost 2; bases outside the gene matches: 3. Germline values: CDR1 MGHRA, CDR2 YSYEKL.

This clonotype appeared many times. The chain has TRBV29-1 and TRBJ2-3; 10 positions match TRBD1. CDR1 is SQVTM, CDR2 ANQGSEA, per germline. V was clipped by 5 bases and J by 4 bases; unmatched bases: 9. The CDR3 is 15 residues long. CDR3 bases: TGCAGCGTTCTCAGTGGACAGGGGGGATCAGATACGCAGTATTTT. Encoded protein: CSVLSGQGGSDTQYF.

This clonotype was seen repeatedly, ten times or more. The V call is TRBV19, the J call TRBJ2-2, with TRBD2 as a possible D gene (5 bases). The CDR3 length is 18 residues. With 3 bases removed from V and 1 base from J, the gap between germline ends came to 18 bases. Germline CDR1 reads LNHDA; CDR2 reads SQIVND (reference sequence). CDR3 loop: CASSIGLALVGNTGELFF. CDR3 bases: TGTGCCAGTAGTATTGGTCTAGCTTTGGTAGGGAACACCGGGGAGCTGTTTTTT.

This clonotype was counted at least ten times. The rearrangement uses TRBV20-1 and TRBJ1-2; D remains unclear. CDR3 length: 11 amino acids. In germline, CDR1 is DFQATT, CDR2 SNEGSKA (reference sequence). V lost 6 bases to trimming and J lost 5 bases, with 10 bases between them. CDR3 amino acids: CSAPSGYGYTF. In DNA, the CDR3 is TGCAGTGCCCCAAGCGGTTATGGCTACACCTTC.

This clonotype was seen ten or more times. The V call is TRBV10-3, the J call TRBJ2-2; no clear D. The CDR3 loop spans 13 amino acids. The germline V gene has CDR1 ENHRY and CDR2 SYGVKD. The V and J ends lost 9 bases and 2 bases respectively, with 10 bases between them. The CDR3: CAIRTANTGELFF. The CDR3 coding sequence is TGTGCCATACGGACGGCTAACACCGGGGAGCTGTTTTTT.

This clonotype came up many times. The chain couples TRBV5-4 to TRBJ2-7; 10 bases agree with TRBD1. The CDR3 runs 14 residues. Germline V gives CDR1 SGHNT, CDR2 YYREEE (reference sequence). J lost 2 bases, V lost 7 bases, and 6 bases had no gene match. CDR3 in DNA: TGTGCCAGCGCCCCCGGGACAGGGGCCTACGAGCAGTACTTC. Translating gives CASAPGTGAYEQYF.

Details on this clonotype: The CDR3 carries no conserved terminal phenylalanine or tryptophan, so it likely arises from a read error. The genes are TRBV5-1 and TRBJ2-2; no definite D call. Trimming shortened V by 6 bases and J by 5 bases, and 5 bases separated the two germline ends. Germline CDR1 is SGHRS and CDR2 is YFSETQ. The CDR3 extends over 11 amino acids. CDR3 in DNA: TGCGCCAGCATGAAAACCGGGGAGCTGTTTTCT. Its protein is CASMKTGELFS.

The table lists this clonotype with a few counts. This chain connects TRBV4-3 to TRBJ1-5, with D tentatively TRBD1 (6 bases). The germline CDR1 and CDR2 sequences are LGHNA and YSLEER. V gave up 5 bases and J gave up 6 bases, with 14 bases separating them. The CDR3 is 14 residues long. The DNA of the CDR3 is TGCGCCAGCAGCAGAGGACAGCACGGTCAGCCCCAGCATTTT. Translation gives CASSRGQHGQPQHF.

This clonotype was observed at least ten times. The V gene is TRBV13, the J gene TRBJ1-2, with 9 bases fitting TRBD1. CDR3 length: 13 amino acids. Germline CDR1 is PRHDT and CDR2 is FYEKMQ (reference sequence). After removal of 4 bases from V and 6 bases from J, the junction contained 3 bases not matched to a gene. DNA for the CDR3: TGTGCCAGCAGCTACGGACAGGGGCATGGCTACACCTTC. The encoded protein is CASSYGQGHGYTF. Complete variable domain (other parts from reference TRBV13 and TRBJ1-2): AAGVIQSPRHLIKEKRETATLKCYPIPRHDTVYWYQQGPGQDPQFLISFYEKMQSDKGSIPDRFSAQQFSDYHSELNMSSLELGDSALYFCASSYGQGHGYTFGSGTRLTVV.

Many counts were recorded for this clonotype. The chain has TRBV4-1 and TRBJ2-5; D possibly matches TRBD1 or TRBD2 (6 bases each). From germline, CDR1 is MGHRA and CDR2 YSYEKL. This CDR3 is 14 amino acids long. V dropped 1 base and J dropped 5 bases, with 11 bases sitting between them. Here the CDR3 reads CASSQAGARETQYF. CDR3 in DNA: TGCGCCAGCAGCCAAGCGGGGGCCAGGGAGACCCAGTACTTC.

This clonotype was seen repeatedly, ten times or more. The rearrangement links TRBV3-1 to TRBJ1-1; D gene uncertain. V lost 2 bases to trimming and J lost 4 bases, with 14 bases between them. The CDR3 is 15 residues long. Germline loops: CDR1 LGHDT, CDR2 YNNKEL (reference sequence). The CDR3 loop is CASSQRAPEGTEAFF. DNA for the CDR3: TGTGCCAGCAGCCAAAGGGCCCCGGAGGGCACTGAAGCTTTCTTT.

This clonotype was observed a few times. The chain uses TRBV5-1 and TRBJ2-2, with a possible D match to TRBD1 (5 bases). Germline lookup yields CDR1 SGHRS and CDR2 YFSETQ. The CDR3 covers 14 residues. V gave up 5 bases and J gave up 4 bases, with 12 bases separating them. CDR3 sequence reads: CASRITGPTGELFF. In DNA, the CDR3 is TGCGCCAGCAGAATAACAGGACCCACCGGGGAGCTGTTTTTT.

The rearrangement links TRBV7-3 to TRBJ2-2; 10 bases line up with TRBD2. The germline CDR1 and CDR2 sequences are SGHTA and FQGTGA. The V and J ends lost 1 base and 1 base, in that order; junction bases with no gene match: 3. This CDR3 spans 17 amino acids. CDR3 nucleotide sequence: TGTGCCAGCAGCTTAAGAGCGGGAGGGCTGAACACCGGGGAGCTGTTTTTT. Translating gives CASSLRAGGLNTGELFF.

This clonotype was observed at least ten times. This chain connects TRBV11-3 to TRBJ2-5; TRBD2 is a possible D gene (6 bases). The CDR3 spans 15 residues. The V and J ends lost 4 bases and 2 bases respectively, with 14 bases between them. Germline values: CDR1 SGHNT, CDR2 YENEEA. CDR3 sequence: CASSWGLSTQETQYF. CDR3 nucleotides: TGTGCCAGCAGCTGGGGACTCTCGACGCAAGAGACCCAGTACTTC.

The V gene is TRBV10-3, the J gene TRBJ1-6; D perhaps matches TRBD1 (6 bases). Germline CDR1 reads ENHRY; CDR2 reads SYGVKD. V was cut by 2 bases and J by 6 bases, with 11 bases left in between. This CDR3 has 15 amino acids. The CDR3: CAISERQERNSPLHF. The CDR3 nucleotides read TGTGCCATCAGTGAGAGACAGGAGCGTAATTCACCCCTCCACTTT.

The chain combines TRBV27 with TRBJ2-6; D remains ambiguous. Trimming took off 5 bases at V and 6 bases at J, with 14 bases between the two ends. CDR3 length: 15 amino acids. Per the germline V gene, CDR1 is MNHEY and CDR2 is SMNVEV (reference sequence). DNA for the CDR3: TGTGCCAGCAGTCCCGGGCTCACTGTGGCCAACGTCCTGACTTTC. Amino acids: CASSPGLTVANVLTF.

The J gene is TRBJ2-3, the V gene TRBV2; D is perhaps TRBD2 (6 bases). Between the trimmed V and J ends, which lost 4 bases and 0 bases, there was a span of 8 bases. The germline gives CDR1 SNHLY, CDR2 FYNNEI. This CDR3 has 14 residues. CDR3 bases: TGTGCCAGCAGTGTCGGGGGTAGCACAGATACGCAGTATTTT. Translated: CASSVGGSTDTQYF.

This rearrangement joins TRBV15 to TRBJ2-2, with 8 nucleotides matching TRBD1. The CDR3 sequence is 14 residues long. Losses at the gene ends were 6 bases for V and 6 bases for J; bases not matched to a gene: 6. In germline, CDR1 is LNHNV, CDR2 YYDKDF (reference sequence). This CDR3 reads CATRRTGSPGELFF. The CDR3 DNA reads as TGTGCCACCAGGCGGACAGGGAGCCCCGGGGAGCTGTTTTTT.

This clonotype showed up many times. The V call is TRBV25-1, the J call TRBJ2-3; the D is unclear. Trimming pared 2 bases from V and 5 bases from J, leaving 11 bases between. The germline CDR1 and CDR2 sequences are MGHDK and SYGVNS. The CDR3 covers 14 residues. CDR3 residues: CASSENNRLDTQYF. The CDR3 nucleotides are TGTGCCAGCAGTGAAAATAATAGACTAGATACGCAGTATTTT.

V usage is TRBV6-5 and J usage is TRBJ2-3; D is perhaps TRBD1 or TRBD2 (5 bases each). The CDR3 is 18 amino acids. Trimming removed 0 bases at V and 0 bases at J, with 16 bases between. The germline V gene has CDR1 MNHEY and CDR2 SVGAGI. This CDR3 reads CASSYSARGKGSTDTQYF. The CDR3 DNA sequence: TGTGCCAGCAGTTACTCGGCGAGGGGAAAGGGCAGCACAGATACGCAGTATTTT.

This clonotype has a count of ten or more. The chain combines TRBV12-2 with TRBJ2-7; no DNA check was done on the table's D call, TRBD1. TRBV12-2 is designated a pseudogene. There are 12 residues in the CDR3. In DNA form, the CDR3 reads TGTGCAAGTCGCTTAGAGAGACAGGGGCAGTACTTC. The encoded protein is CASRLERQGQYF.

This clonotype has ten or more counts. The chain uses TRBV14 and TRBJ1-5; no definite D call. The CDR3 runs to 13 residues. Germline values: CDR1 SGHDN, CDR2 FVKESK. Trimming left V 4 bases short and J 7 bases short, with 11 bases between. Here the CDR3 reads CASSLRMGQPQHF. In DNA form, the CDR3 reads TGTGCCAGCAGCCTCAGAATGGGCCAGCCCCAGCATTTT.

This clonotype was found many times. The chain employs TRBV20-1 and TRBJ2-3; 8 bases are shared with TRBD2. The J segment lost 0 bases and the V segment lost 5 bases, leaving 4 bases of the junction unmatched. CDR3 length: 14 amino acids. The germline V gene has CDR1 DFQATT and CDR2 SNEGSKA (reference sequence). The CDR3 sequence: CSARTSSSTDTQYF. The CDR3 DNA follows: TGCAGTGCTCGGACTAGCAGTAGCACAGATACGCAGTATTTT.

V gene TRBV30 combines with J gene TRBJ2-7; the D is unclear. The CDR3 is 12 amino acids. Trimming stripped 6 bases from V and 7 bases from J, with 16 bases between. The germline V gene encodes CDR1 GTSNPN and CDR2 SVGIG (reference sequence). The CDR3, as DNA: TGTGCCTGCCAGTGGGCGCCGAGTGAGCAGTACTTC. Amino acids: CACQWAPSEQYF.